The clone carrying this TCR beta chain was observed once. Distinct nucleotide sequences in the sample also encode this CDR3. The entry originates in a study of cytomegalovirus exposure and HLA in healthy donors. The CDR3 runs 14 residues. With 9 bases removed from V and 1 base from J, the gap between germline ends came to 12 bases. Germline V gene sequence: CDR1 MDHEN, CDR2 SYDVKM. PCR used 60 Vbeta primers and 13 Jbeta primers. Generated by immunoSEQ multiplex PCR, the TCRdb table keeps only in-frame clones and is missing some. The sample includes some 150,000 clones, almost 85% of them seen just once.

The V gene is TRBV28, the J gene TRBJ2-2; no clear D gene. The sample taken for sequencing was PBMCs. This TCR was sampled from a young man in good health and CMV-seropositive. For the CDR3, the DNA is TGTGCCAGTAGACAAGGAAGGAACACCGGGGAGCTGTTTTTT. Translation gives CASRQGRNTGELFF. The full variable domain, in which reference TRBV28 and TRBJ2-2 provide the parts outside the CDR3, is DVKVTQSSRYLVKRTGEKVFLECVQDMDHENMFWYRQDPGLGLRLIYFSYDVKMKEKGDIPEGYSVSREKKERFSLILESASTNQTSMYLCASRQGRNTGELFFGEGSRLTVL.